This paragraph reports one TCR beta chain. The target of this receptor is not known. No base quality values were provided; no much bigger clone lies one nucleotide off. The donors were healthy, HIV-negative adults with no recently reported acute infections or vaccinations. Every donor was a Caucasian adult living in Nashville, Tennessee, USA. Magnetic negative selection was used to enrich CD4+ T cells, after which naive cells were positively selected on CD45RA and the negative fraction became the memory subset. Blood was obtained by leukapheresis, after which PBMCs were separated by Ficoll-Histopaque density gradient centrifugation and cryopreserved in liquid nitrogen vapor phase. Analytical flow cytometry was used to check the purity and quantity of each magnetically sorted T cell population. Each sorted fraction had its genomic DNA isolated and then quantified by UV absorbance on a Nanodrop 2000c.

The sample comes from a study of shared clonotypes between healthy human individuals (dated by TCRdb to the early 2020s). Background for the entire study: A couple of women and a few men aged 18 to 49 years were included in the cohort. Per donor, three plates each were used for CD4 naive and CD4 memory, two for CD8 naive, and one for CD8 memory. Blood TCR repertoires of about five healthy adults were deeply sequenced to estimate repertoire size and the extent of clonotype sharing between individuals. Different laboratories and diverse techniques were used to prepare libraries and sequence TCR repertoires, to increase sequencing depth and limit assay-specific biases. Per donor, leukapheresis produced somewhere between about 0.85 and 9.5 billion PBMCs. Broad study findings and their caveats: The genetic and exposure-history diversity represented was limited by the small number of donors. Sampling was restricted to blood, and TCR repertoires in tissue are likely to differ from TCR repertoires in blood. Rarefaction of sorted-subset datasets indicated incomplete sequencing despite the large sequencing depth. Pairwise subsampling indicated that sequencing depth was expected to affect the degree of clonotype sharing among donors. Estimated clonotype richness was generally larger for naive than for memory subsets. Clonotypes shared by all four sorted-subset donors showed higher generation probabilities than non-shared clonotypes. Sharing across several donors was observed for about 5% of naive CD4, less than 4% of naive CD8, 2% to 2.5% of memory CD4, and around 0.44% of memory CD8 clonotypes.

TCR CDR3 regions were amplified from genomic DNA by multiplex PCR using the deep immunoSEQ assay. Genomic DNA extracted from each cell subset was distributed evenly over all wells of several immunoSEQ 96-well plates, and each plate served as one replicate. Each replicate PCR for sorted subsets received around 210 ng genomic DNA, equal to about 30,000 T cell genomes. The purified libraries were quantified using a Qubit 3.0 fluorometer, sized with a Bioanalyzer 2100, and then quantified again using the KAPA Library Quantification kit. Each immunoSEQ 96-well plate was sequenced on its own single-read 150-cycle Illumina NextSeq 550 flow cell. Regarding the original processing steps: Because the immunoSEQ output held only junctional sequences and lacked quality scores, the filtering could not match the filtering applied to full-length reads. To assign V/J genes and CDR3, sequences were annotated against IMGT germline references using PyIR, a Python wrapper for IgBLAST v1.9. Reads were removed for weak V/J assignments (E-value above 1e-6), missing CDR3, stop codons, out-of-frame junctions, or ambiguous translated residues. V3J clonotypes were defined as sequences sharing an identical inferred V gene, J gene, and CDR3 amino acid sequence. Percentage overlap between repertoires was computed as shared unique clonotypes divided by the size of the smaller repertoire. Repertoire richness was assessed with RTK rarefaction, the Chao1 estimator, and Recon v2.1 estimates of unobserved clonotypes. Generation probabilities were computed with OLGA for all TCRbeta clonotypes obtained by the gDNA method from a few donors. Drawn from immuneACCESS, this table holds only the in-frame rearrangements with V and J called that TCRdb kept. Clones are partly lost; checked studies trace under half to an unresolved V gene and leave the rest unexplained. V and J calls and clone size come straight from that table; D and trimming were deduced from the DNA. The sample records some 2,400,000 clones, nearly 97% of which are singletons. Together, the top ten hold roughly 0.13% of the sample.

The specimen was naive CD4+ T cells sorted from blood. What this sample's cell subset or site label stands for: CD45RA+ positively selected. This receptor was obtained from a man aged 18 to 29 in good health.

In nucleotide form, the sequence is TGTGCCAGCAGCGTGGGAGAGGGGCGGACGCTACAGTATGGCTACACCTTC. Protein translation: CASSVGEGRTLQYGYTF. The chain joins TRBV9 to TRBJ1-2; a weak D assignment points to TRBD1 (5 bases agree). CDR1 and CDR2 are drawn from the germline V gene: SGDLS, YYNGEE. Relative to germline, V is 2 bases shorter and J is 5 bases shorter, with 22 bases between their ends. Its CDR3 holds 17 amino acids, cysteine through phenylalanine. Here the CDR3 DNA is all that survives: 51 bases in frame from base 1.